The text below deals with one T cell receptor beta chain. Its antigen is unknown. The record has no base qualities; no much larger clone is one base away. TCR CDR3 regions were amplified from genomic DNA by multiplex PCR using the deep immunoSEQ assay. Genomic DNA extracted from each cell subset was distributed evenly over all wells of several immunoSEQ 96-well plates, and each plate served as one replicate. Each replicate PCR for sorted subsets received approximately 200 ng genomic DNA, equal to 30,000 or so T cell genomes. Purified libraries were quantified with a Qubit 3.0 fluorometer, sized on a Bioanalyzer 2100, and re-quantified with the KAPA Library Quantification kit. Every immunoSEQ 96-well plate was sequenced on a separate single-read 150-cycle Illumina NextSeq 550 flow cell. As for how the authors treated the data: Because the immunoSEQ output held only junctional sequences and lacked quality scores, the filtering could not match the filtering applied to full-length reads. Sequences were annotated with PyIR, a Python wrapper for IgBLAST v1.9, and V/J genes and CDR3 were assigned using IMGT germline references. Any read was removed if the V/J assignment was weak (E-value above 1e-6), the CDR3 was missing, or the read contained stop codons, out-of-frame junctions, or ambiguous translated residues. V3J clonotypes were defined as sequences sharing an identical inferred V gene, J gene, and CDR3 amino acid sequence. The percentage overlap between two repertoires was calculated by dividing the number of shared unique clonotypes by the size of the smaller repertoire. Repertoire richness was assessed with RTK rarefaction, the Chao1 estimator, and Recon v2.1 estimates of unobserved clonotypes. Generation probabilities were computed with OLGA for all TCRbeta clonotypes obtained by the gDNA method from four donors. TCRdb holds this immuneACCESS table with in-frame rearrangements only. Some clones are missing; in checked studies, unresolved V genes explain under half, and the rest has no known cause. The V and J calls and clone size were taken over from that table, and D and trimming were inferred from the DNA. For this sample the table gives under 1 million clones, of which almost 95% were detected only once. The ten top clones hold around 24% of the sample.

This sample stems from a study of shared clonotypes between healthy human individuals (dated by TCRdb to 2020 to 2022). Background on the whole study: The cohort comprised two women and a few men aged 18 to 49 years. Each donor's leukapheresis produced roughly between roughly 0.85 and 10 billion PBMCs. Blood TCR repertoires of 5 or 6 healthy adults were deeply sequenced to estimate repertoire size and the extent of clonotype sharing between individuals. For each donor, CD4 naive and CD4 memory were each run on three plates, CD8 naive on two plates, and CD8 memory on one plate. Different laboratories and diverse techniques were used to prepare libraries and sequence TCR repertoires, to increase sequencing depth and limit assay-specific biases.

CD8 naive samples consisted of CD45RO-negative cells that were positively selected for CCR7, yielding a CD45RA+CCR7+ population without TemRA cells. The donors were healthy, HIV-negative adults with no recently reported acute infections or vaccinations. All donors were Caucasian adults living in Nashville, Tennessee, USA. Blood was obtained by leukapheresis, after which PBMCs were separated by Ficoll-Histopaque density gradient centrifugation and cryopreserved in liquid nitrogen vapor phase. Purity and quantity of every magnetically sorted T cell population were checked by analytical flow cytometry. Genomic DNA was isolated from each sorted fraction and quantified by UV absorbance on a Nanodrop 2000c. Reading from cysteine to phenylalanine, the CDR3 counts 16 amino acids. Solely the CDR3 DNA is kept, with 48 bases framed from the first base. V loses 6 bases of germline sequence and J loses 5 bases, and the interval between the two ends is 19 bases. CDR1 and CDR2, per the germline V gene (reference sequence), are MNHEY and SMNVEV.

Results the study describes overall, beyond this receptor: The genetic and exposure-history diversity represented was limited by the small number of donors. Rarefaction of sorted-subset datasets indicated incomplete sequencing despite the large sequencing depth. Higher generation probabilities were observed for clonotypes shared by all four sorted-subset donors than for non-shared clonotypes. Based on pairwise subsampling, the degree of clonotype sharing among donors was expected to be affected by sequencing depth. When four donors were compared, the shared fraction of clonotypes was about 5% for naive CD4, 3.5% to 4% for naive CD8, roughly 2.5% for memory CD4, and around 0.4% for memory CD8. Naive subsets generally had larger estimated clonotype richness than memory subsets did. Sampling was restricted to blood, and TCR repertoires in tissues likely differ from the TCR repertoires found in blood.

This clonotype was sampled from a man between 25 and 39 years old in good health. Sequenced input: naive CD8+ T cells sorted from blood. The label giving this sample's cell subset or site can be read as: CD45RA+CCR7+. This chain is built from TRBV27 and TRBJ2-2; the D gene is unclear. The CDR3 reads as follows: CASREIMWGRTGELFF. The DNA sequence is as follows: TGTGCCAGCAGGGAGATCATGTGGGGTCGGACCGGGGAGCTGTTTTTT.